This T cell receptor beta chain was identified in a study of identical twins (TCRdb year 2016). The study in broad terms: To test whether fetal clonotypes persist, the study used deep sequencing on TCR alpha and beta repertoires from monozygotic twins, unrelated adults of various ages, and cord blood. Replicate twin experiments were performed at different times using different library preparation protocols to rule out contamination.

Every donor was a healthy Caucasian. The twin cohort comprised three pairs of female monozygotic twins, all aged about 18 to 29 years. The RNA used for TCR libraries was isolated from peripheral blood mononuclear cells. This clonotype was seen a handful of times. No antigen is known for it. Base quality data are lacking; no much larger clone is found one base away. General study outcomes and caveats: Recombination models systematically underestimated out-of-frame TCR alpha sharing in monozygotic twins but agreed with sharing between unrelated individuals. Because the same donors could not be followed over many years, the conclusions relied on cross-sectional statistical analysis. Invariant T cells such as MAIT and iNKT could partly confound zero-insertion analyses, though diverse VJ usage argued against this for most clonotypes. Abundant cord blood beta clonotypes had fewer insertions, young adult naive repertoires showed a similar but weaker trend, and memory repertoires showed no such trend. Compared with coincidental sharing between unrelated individuals, out-of-frame TCR alpha sequences shared between twins showed an excess of sequences with low generation probability. In beta out-of-frame sequences, excess twin sharing was weaker, because having fewer shared sequences lowered the signal-to-noise ratio.

The library came from 5' RACE. The sample was run on an Illumina HiSeq 2000. Template switching added a universal primer binding site, and the final cDNA carried a unique molecular identifier that allowed TCR cDNA molecules to be counted accurately. Specific primers in the conserved constant-segment region were used to synthesize first-strand cDNA for TCR alpha and beta chains. To control for contamination, each cDNA library was double barcoded with a SMART-Mk sample barcode plus Illumina barcodes. TruSeq adapter sequences, together with Illumina sample barcodes, were added in two successive PCR steps. TCR alpha and beta cDNA libraries were sequenced on the Illumina HiSeq platform with custom primers. On the study's bioinformatics: Unique molecular identifiers were extracted from raw reads with MiGEC, and CDR3 positions were determined with MiXCR. Recombination models were inferred per individual with the repgenHMM and IGoR tools using an EM algorithm. The analysis of shared clonotypes was done with the tcR package in R, with sharing normalized by the product of cloneset sizes. Out-of-frame nonproductive sequences were analyzed to study raw recombination free of thymic and clonal selection effects. TCRdb redid the processing of the public reads, applying fastp at Q25 and MiXCR, and retained in-frame beta chains. Each record represents a unique CDR3 protein, reported with the most common genes and DNA among its rows. TCRdb, rather than the study authors, made the V and J calls. The sample includes about 720,000 distinct CDR3 sequences, with roughly 8% observed a single time. The ten biggest clones cover approximately 0.94% of the sample.

These sequences were also reported in another study, on yellow fever vaccine responses in identical twins. The other study reports the following: According to the authors, the vaccine-induced T cell response in identical twins seemed to be partly convergent and partly specific to each individual. Focusing on identical twins, the study followed the T cell clones that responded to the vaccine, and did so with precision.

This TCR was sampled from a woman aged 18-29 years in good health. The specimen was PBMCs.

The encoded CDR3 is CSARDERGSDYEQYF. The nucleotides are TGCAGTGCTAGAGATGAAAGGGGAAGTGACTACGAGCAGTACTTC. The V and J genes are TRBV20-1 and TRBJ2-7; the D region possibly corresponds to TRBD1 (5 bases align). Its CDR3 holds 15 amino acids, cysteine through phenylalanine. This entry keeps only the CDR3 DNA: 45 bases, framed from base 1. V sheds 0 bases and J sheds 3 bases, leaving 15 bases between their ends. According to the germline V gene (reference sequence), CDR1 reads DFQATT and CDR2 reads SNEGSKA.